The rows below give T cell receptor beta chains drawn from one sample of a study of blood T cell repertoires in COVID-19. The method was immunoSEQ multiplex PCR; TCRdb's version includes in-frame clones alone and lacks a portion of them. This table has some 460,000 clones, roughly 87% appearing once. The sequenced sample consisted of PBMCs or T cells enriched from blood (not recorded which). These receptors originate from a woman younger than 35 with acute COVID-19. CDR3s include the opening cysteine and the closing phenylalanine or tryptophan. D genes are given only for firm matches. Part of the rows lack a size; the others show once, few, many or a class for expanded clones.

j_call v_call d_call clone_size cdr3_nt cdr3_aa
TRBJ2-1 TRBV6-5 . few TGTGCCAGCAGTAGAGGGGGGGCCTACAATGAGCAGTTCTTC CASSRGGAYNEQFF
TRBJ2-2 TRBV10-3 TRBD1 . TGTGCCATCAGTGATCCGCAGGGGGCCGGGGAGCTGTTTTTT CAISDPQGAGELFF
TRBJ1-2 TRBV19 TRBD1 . TGTGCCAGTGGGGACAGGGGTGTCGATGGCTACACCTTC CASGDRGVDGYTF
TRBJ1-2 TRBV28 . once TGTGCCAGCAGGACGGGTGCCAGGGTCGATGGCTACACCTTC CASRTGARVDGYTF
TRBJ2-5 TRBV10-2 . . TGCGCCAGCAGTGAGTCAGCAGGAGGGATCGAGACCCAGTACTTC CASSESAGGIETQYF
TRBJ1-1 TRBV18 . . TGTGCCAGCTCACCCACGGAGGGGAGGACTGAAGCTTTCTTT CASSPTEGRTEAFF
TRBJ2-5 TRBV25-1 . once TGTGCCAGCAGTGAGCGGAGAGTAGAAGAGACCCAGTACTTC CASSERRVEETQYF
TRBJ2-7 TRBV20-1 TRBD2 . TGCAGTGCTAGTACTAGCGGGGTTACCTACGAGCAGTACTTC CSASTSGVTYEQYF
TRBJ1-2 TRBV19 . . TGTGCCAGTCAGGGAAGGGGCTACTATGGCTACACCTTC CASQGRGYYGYTF
TRBJ1-5 TRBV28 TRBD1 few TGTGCCAGCACCAAGGGGGACAGGGATCAGCCCCAGCATTTT CASTKGDRDQPQHF
TRBJ1-1 TRBV29-1 . . TGCAGCGTGCCAGGACGGGGAGGAGGTATGGAAGCTTTCTTT CSVPGRGGGMEAFF
TRBJ1-6 TRBV9 . . TGTGCCAGCAGCCCTGAGGGGGGGAGGAATTCACCCCTCCACTTT CASSPEGGRNSPLHF
TRBJ2-5 TRBV6-5 . . TGTGCCAGCAGTTACCGAGCTAGCCGGGAGACCCAGTACTTC CASSYRASRETQYF
TRBJ2-7 TRBV11-3 TRBD1 once TGTGCCAGCAGCTTAGGCCCCATCGGGACAGGGGGCTACGAGCAGTACTTC CASSLGPIGTGGYEQYF
TRBJ1-6 TRBV5-1 TRBD1 . TGCGCCAGCAGCTTGGCCAAGACAGGGATGGATTCACCCCTCCACTTT CASSLAKTGMDSPLHF
TRBJ1-2 TRBV29-1 . . TGCAGCGTTGAAGGAAAGGGGGTTGACTATGGCTACACCTTC CSVEGKGVDYGYTF
TRBJ2-3 TRBV30 TRBD2 . TGTGCCTGGAACTTGGCGGGAGATTATAAGAGCACAGATACGCAGTATTTT CAWNLAGDYKSTDTQYF
TRBJ2-7 TRBV6-5 TRBD1 once TGTGCCAGCAGTTACTCGCGGGACAGGCTCTACGAGCAGTACTTC CASSYSRDRLYEQYF
TRBJ1-5 TRBV10-3 TRBD1 . TGTGCCATCAGTGACGACAGGGGGTACAATCAGCCCCAGCATTTT CAISDDRGYNQPQHF
TRBJ1-1 TRBV20-1 . . TGCAGTGCTAGCCACAGAGCTTTCTTT CSASHRAFF
TRBJ2-7 TRBV29-1 . . TGCAGCGTTGATACGGACAGCCGGCAGTACTTC CSVDTDSRQYF
TRBJ2-1 TRBV6-5 TRBD2 . TGTGCCAGCAGCCAACTAGCGTACAATGAGCAGTTCTTC CASSQLAYNEQFF
TRBJ1-2 TRBV7-9 . once TGTGCCAGCAGCCCAGACTACGGGCAGGTCGATGGCTACACCTTC CASSPDYGQVDGYTF
TRBJ1-3 TRBV28 . once TGTGCCAGCAGTCTAAGGAGGGGTGACTCTGGAAACACCATATATTTT CASSLRRGDSGNTIYF
TRBJ1-1 TRBV6-1 . . TGTGCCAGCAGTGAAGCGCTTTGGCCGAACACTGAAGCTTTCTTT CASSEALWPNTEAFF
TRBJ2-3 TRBV11-2 . . TGTGCCAGCAGTCCCAAAGGGGGGAGGGCCGTTACAGATACGCAGTATTTT CASSPKGGRAVTDTQYF
TRBJ2-7 TRBV30 . . TGTGCCTGGAGTGTAGAATTCAGGGTCGGGCAGTACTTC CAWSVEFRVGQYF
TRBJ2-4 TRBV5-6 . . TGTGCCAGCAGCTTCGGGAAGGGAGATCAACACGACATTCAGTACTTC CASSFGKGDQHDIQYF
TRBJ1-1 TRBV28 . . TGTGCCAGCATGGGGAGTTGGGGGGACCACACTGAAGCTTTCTTT CASMGSWGDHTEAFF
TRBJ1-3 TRBV5-1 . . TGCGCCAGCCGAGGACAGAGCTCTGGAAACACCATATATTTT CASRGQSSGNTIYF
TRBJ1-3 TRBV29-1 TRBD1 few TGCAGCGTAAAGACAGGGGATCACTCTGGAAACACCATATATTTT CSVKTGDHSGNTIYF
TRBJ1-1 TRBV5-1 . . TGCGCCAGCAGCTTGGGACTGGCACCCATGACTGAAGCTTTCTTT CASSLGLAPMTEAFF
TRBJ2-1 TRBV27 TRBD2 . TGTGCCAGCAGTCGGGGGGGCGGGGGGTACAATGAGCAGTTCTTC CASSRGGGGYNEQFF
TRBJ2-4 TRBV28 TRBD1 . TGTGCCAGCAGACCCTCTGGGACAGGGCGGGCCAAAAACATTCAGTACTTC CASRPSGTGRAKNIQYF
TRBJ1-2 TRBV5-6 . . TGTGCCAGCGTGTGGGGGCCCCTTTCGGGCTACACCTTC CASVWGPLSGYTF
TRBJ2-1 TRBV9 . few TGTGCCAGCAGCGTAGCTGACAATGAGCAGTTCTTC CASSVADNEQFF
TRBJ1-1 TRBV7-8 TRBD1 . TGTGCCAGCAGCTTGACCGGGACAGGGGGTTCCACTGAAGCTTTCTTT CASSLTGTGGSTEAFF
TRBJ1-4 TRBV6-5 TRBD1 . TGTGCCAGCACCGATTCGGGACAGCGTGAAAAACTGTTTTTT CASTDSGQREKLFF
TRBJ2-7 TRBV3-1/TRBV3-2 . . TGTGCCAGCAGCCAAGGGGAAGCGGTGGAGCAGTACTTC CASSQGEAVEQYF
TRBJ2-3 TRBV19 TRBD2 . TGTGCCAGTACCCATCTATCGGGACTAGCGGGGGGTGGGGGCACAGATACGCAGTATTTT CASTHLSGLAGGGGTDTQYF
TRBJ2-7 TRBV27 . . TGTGCCAGCCCACAGTCAGGCAAGCCCCTCTTAGAGCAGTACTTC CASPQSGKPLLEQYF